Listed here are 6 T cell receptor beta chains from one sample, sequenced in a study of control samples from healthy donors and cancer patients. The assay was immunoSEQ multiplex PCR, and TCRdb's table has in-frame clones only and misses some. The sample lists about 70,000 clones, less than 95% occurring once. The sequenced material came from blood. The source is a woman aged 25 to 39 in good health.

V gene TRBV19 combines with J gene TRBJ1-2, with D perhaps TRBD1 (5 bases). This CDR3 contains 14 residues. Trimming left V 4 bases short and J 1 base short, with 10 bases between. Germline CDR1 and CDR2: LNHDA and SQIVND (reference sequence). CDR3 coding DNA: TGTGCCAGTAGTACCGGGACGGTTAACTATGGCTACACCTTC. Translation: CASSTGTVNYGYTF. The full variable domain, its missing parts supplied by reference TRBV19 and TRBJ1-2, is DGGITQSPKYLFRKEGQNVTLSCEQNLNHDAMYWYRQDPGQGLRLIYYSQIVNDFQKGDIAEGYSVSREKKESFPLTVTSAQKNPTAFYLCASSTGTVNYGYTFGSGTRLTVV.

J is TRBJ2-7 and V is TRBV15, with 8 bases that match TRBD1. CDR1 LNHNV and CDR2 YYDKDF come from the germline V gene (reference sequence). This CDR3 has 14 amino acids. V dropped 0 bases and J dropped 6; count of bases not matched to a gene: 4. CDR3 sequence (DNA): TGTGCCACCAGCAGAGAAAGGACAGGGCTCGAGCAGTACTTC. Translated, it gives CATSRERTGLEQYF.

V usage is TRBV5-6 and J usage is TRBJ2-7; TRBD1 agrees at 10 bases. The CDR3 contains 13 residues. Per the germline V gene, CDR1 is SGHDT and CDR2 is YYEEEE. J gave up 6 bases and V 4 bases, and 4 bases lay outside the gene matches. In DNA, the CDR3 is TGTGCCAGCAGCCTTGGGACAGGGGCCGAGCAGTACTTC. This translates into CASSLGTGAEQYF.

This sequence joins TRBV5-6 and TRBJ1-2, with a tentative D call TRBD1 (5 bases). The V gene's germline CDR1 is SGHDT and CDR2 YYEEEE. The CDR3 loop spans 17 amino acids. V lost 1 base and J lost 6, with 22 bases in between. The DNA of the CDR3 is TGTGCCAGCAGCTTGTCTGGGGGGGGAATCGGACATGATGGCTACACCTTC. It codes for CASSLSGGGIGHDGYTF.

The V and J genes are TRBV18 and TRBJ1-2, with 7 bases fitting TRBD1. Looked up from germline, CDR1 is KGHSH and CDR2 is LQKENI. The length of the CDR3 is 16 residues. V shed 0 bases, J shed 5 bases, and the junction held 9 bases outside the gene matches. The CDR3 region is CASSPPDREGRYGYTF. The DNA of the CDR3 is TGTGCCAGCTCACCACCTGACAGGGAAGGACGTTATGGCTACACCTTC.

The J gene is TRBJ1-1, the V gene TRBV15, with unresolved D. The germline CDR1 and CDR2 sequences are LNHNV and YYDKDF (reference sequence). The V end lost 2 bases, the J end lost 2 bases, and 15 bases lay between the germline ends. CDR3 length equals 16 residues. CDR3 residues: CATSRFPGGYNTEAFF. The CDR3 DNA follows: TGTGCCACCAGCAGATTCCCCGGTGGGTATAACACTGAAGCTTTCTTT.